This T cell receptor (beta chain) was found in a study of T cells in localized non-small cell lung cancer. The V segment lost 5 bases and the J segment 7 bases; nucleotides outside the gene matches: 11. The CDR3 covers 14 residues. From germline, CDR1 is MDHEN and CDR2 SYDVKM. The protocol was immunoSEQ multiplex PCR, while the TCRdb copy is restricted to in-frame clones and leaves out a portion. The data show under 55,000 clones, with less than 85% seen just once and roughly 4% held by the top ten. This clone came up once. This clonotype was sampled from a woman aged 40-75 years with stage II lung adenocarcinoma. The sequencing used PBMCs, collected before any cancer treatment. V and J are TRBV28 and TRBJ2-7; 7 bases line up with TRBD1. The CDR3 nucleotides read TGTGCCAGCAGTCGTATCGACAGGGTCTGGGAGCAGTACTTC. Protein sequence: CASSRIDRVWEQYF. Full variable domain (rest looked up from reference TRBV28 and TRBJ2-7): DVKVTQSSRYLVKRTGEKVFLECVQDMDHENMFWYRQDPGLGLRLIYFSYDVKMKEKGDIPEGYSVSREKKERFSLILESASTNQTSMYLCASSRIDRVWEQYFGPGTRLTVT.